This is a list of T cell receptor beta chains from one sample in a study of technical replicates of blood from several donors. This table comes from immunoSEQ multiplex PCR, and its TCRdb copy is limited to in-frame clones, with some not included. The data hold 65,000 to 90,000 clones, with roughly nine tenths observed a single time. Sequencing was performed on T cells isolated from PBMCs. The receptors stem from a human donor in good health. Both conserved end residues are part of each CDR3. Fields, in order: V gene, clone size, CDR3 protein. Clone size, where shown, is once, few, many, or a class for clones that have expanded.

TRBV30 NA CAWSVVGQGASGYTF
TRBV4-1 NA CASSQEAGANEQFF
TRBV5-4 NA CASSLSGQGTDTQYF
TRBV7-9 NA CASSFRLAGAYEQYF
TRBV7-3 NA CASSLSHSGGGETQYF
TRBV10-3 NA CAISGSRDRVSIGYTF
TRBV19 few CASSSRDRGRNTEAFF
TRBV7-2 NA CASSLALGLAGEYQETQYF
TRBV7-2 NA CASSLGAGGYSAQHF
TRBV11-2 NA CASSLTSGNYTGELFF
TRBV14 NA CASSRGIVRLNEKLFF
TRBV5-6 NA CASSLQRVSSYNEQFF
TRBV11-2 NA CASSLVVAGMTDTQYF
TRBV25-1 once CASSRGQLNTEAFF
TRBV9 NA CASSPSTGKDEQYF
TRBV5-4 few CASSAFGGGSDEQFF
TRBV11-3 NA CASSSPQGGGTDTQYF
TRBV11-2 NA CASSSDINQPQHF
TRBV28 NA CASSFLRYGYTF
TRBV7-2 NA CASSLGGSRSTDTQYF
TRBV28 NA CASSLRPGTGEAFF
TRBV9 NA CASSVGGGQSYGYTF
TRBV5-6 NA CASSFRLGEGFNEQYF
TRBV5-5 NA CASSSDRMNTEAFF
TRBV6-6 NA CASSYSRDNSNQPQHF
TRBV6-1 NA CASSEGGRAYEQYF
TRBV7-9 NA CASSLARRGSKGYTF
TRBV18 NA CASPRPGGGEQFF
TRBV28 once CASSLSVTSYEQYF
TRBV2 NA CASSERGLAISYEQYF
TRBV10-3 NA CAISDSGLAANTGELFF
TRBV4-2 NA CASGQGGEKLFF
TRBV20-1 few CSASRATEAFF
TRBV9 once CASSVGPNQNQPQHF
TRBV6-4 NA CASRLAGDTDTQYF
TRBV29-1 NA CSFLGGAGAGGPITDTQYF
TRBV11-3 NA CASSPPFGGNTIYF
TRBV9 NA CASSVENRVNGYTF
TRBV15 NA CAATSGSWGEQFF
TRBV2 NA CASTSADTQYF
TRBV10-3 once CAISESGGQSLGRAEAFF
TRBV6-1 few CASRLNTEAFF
TRBV6-5 NA CASSPGIFFQETQYF
TRBV2 NA CASSGQSYEQYF
TRBV7-8 NA CASSLDRREWGHSEQFF
TRBV16 NA CASSYGGSYEQYF
TRBV4-1 NA CASSHSGLAPETQYF
TRBV11-2 NA CASSSLKTDRFWSGNTIYF
TRBV2 NA CASSSRTSHSYEQYF
TRBV19 NA CASSIVGGGQTDGYTF
TRBV5-4 NA CASSLARGRETQYF
TRBV28 NA CASSLSQGARDYGYTF
TRBV5-1 NA CASSLSQLQGNQPQHF
TRBV9 once CASSPVAGNTGELFF
TRBV28 NA CASSIPSGTRIDNEQFF
TRBV27 NA CASSLYSLAGGTDTQYF
TRBV28 NA CASSTIGQGLASGNTIYF
TRBV28 few CASSFSVQGGYEQYF
TRBV29-1 NA CSATWGDRGLNEQFF
TRBV19 NA CASPGPLSGELFF